These 24 T cell receptor beta chains came from one sample sequenced in a study of T cell changes during pregnancy in multiple sclerosis (dated by TCRdb to between 2017 and 2020). Library preparation employed the immunoSEQ multiplex PCR assay. The clones in this table, taken by TCRdb from immuneACCESS, are in-frame only. Not every clone is retained; where verified, under half of the shortfall comes from an unresolved V gene, and the cause of the rest is unknown. The sample has around 64,000 clones on record, approximately 91% of them singletons. Just under 0.3% of the sample is in the top ten clones. Sequenced here: CD4+ T cells from peripheral blood mononuclear cells, sampled after pregnancy. The source of these receptors is a female donor with multiple sclerosis, enrolled in a pregnancy study.

V usage is TRBV7-2 and J usage is TRBJ1-2; a weak D match, TRBD1 (5 bases). CDR1 SGHTA and CDR2 FQGNSA come from the germline V gene. V gave up 5 bases and J gave up 8 bases, with 15 bases separating them. CDR3 length equals 13 residues. The CDR3 region has the DNA TGTGCCAGCAGCCATCGCAGGGTGTACGGCTACACCTTC. Translated: CASSHRRVYGYTF.

V is TRBV19 and J is TRBJ2-7, with TRBD1 matching over 8 bases. V trimming: 5 bases; J trimming: 6 bases; junction bases outside the gene matches: 12. The CDR3 extends over 15 amino acids. Germline assignment: CDR1 LNHDA and CDR2 SQIVND (reference sequence). DNA for the CDR3: TGTGCCAGTAGTTCACGACAGGGGACTGGTTTCGAGCAGTACTTC. This gives the protein CASSSRQGTGFEQYF.

This sequence joins TRBV5-1 and TRBJ1-5, with 10 positions matching TRBD1. V shed 5 bases, J shed 2 bases, and the junction held 7 bases outside the gene matches. Germline CDR1 reads SGHRS; CDR2 reads YFSETQ. The CDR3 is made up of 16 amino acids. DNA for the CDR3: TGCGCCAGCAGTCCCGGGACAGGGGACGGCAATCAGCCCCAGCATTTT. Translating it yields CASSPGTGDGNQPQHF.

CDR3 nucleotide sequence: TGTGCCTGGAGCCTACAGGGAAACTATGGCTACACCTTC. It encodes CAWSLQGNYGYTF. The chain uses TRBV30 and TRBJ1-2, with D maybe TRBD1 (6 bases). This CDR3 is built from 13 residues. Looked up from germline, CDR1 is GTSNPN and CDR2 is SVGIG (reference sequence). V gave up 3 bases and J gave up 2 bases, with 10 bases separating them. Full variable domain (missing parts from reference TRBV30 and TRBJ1-2): SQTIHQWPATLVQPVGSPLSLECTVEGTSNPNLYWYRQAAGRGLQLLFYSVGIGQISSEVPQNLSASRPQDRQFILSSKKLLLSDSGFYLCAWSLQGNYGYTFGSGTRLTVV.

This chain joins TRBV30 and TRBJ2-7; the match to TRBD1 covers 7 bases. Germline values: CDR1 GTSNPN, CDR2 SVGIG (reference sequence). V gave up 0 bases and J gave up 3 bases; unmatched junction bases: 8. The CDR3 runs to 15 residues. The CDR3 bases are TGTGCCTGGAGTGTAGGTTTAGGGACAGTCTACGAGCAGTACTTC. Encoded protein: CAWSVGLGTVYEQYF.

The chain is built from TRBV19 and TRBJ2-1; 11 bases align to TRBD2. Germline V gene lookup returns CDR1 LNHDA and CDR2 SQIVND (reference sequence). The CDR3 is 16 amino acids. The J segment lost 4 bases and the V segment lost 6 bases, leaving 8 bases of the junction unmatched. CDR3 nucleotide sequence: TGTGCCAGTAGCCCGTCCGGGACTAGCGGTTACAATGAGCAGTTCTTC. Its protein product is CASSPSGTSGYNEQFF.

This clone was seen a handful of times. This sequence joins TRBV7-2 and TRBJ2-5; 7 bases match TRBD1. In germline, CDR1 is SGHTA, CDR2 FQGNSA. V shed 4 bases, J shed 1 base, and the junction held 6 bases outside the gene matches. The CDR3 extends over 15 amino acids. The CDR3 reads CASSSDAGGQETQYF. The CDR3, as DNA: TGTGCCAGCAGCTCGGACGCAGGGGGCCAAGAGACCCAGTACTTC.

The chain uses TRBV7-8 and TRBJ2-3, with TRBD2 matching over 12 bases. Germline-derived CDR1 and CDR2 are SGHVS and FQNEAQ. The CDR3 has 16 residues. With 2 bases clipped from V and 4 bases from J, the junction kept 4 bases outside the gene matches. The CDR3 sequence is CASSLYRLAGADTQYF. For the CDR3, the DNA is TGTGCCAGCAGCTTATATAGACTAGCGGGGGCAGATACGCAGTATTTT.

The rearrangement joins TRBV5-1 to TRBJ2-2, with TRBD1 identical over 11 bases. The germline V gene encodes CDR1 SGHRS and CDR2 YFSETQ. This CDR3 region has 17 residues. With V trimmed by 1 base and J by 4 bases, 6 bases remained unmatched. Written as DNA, the CDR3 is TGCGCCAGCAGCTTGACGTTCGGACAGGGGGCCACCGGGGAGCTGTTTTTT. This gives the protein CASSLTFGQGATGELFF.

J is TRBJ2-7 and V is TRBV13; TRBD1 matches at 11 bases. The length of the CDR3 is 12 residues. CDR1 and CDR2 (germline): PRHDT, FYEKMQ (reference sequence). Trimming cost V 8 bases and J 6 bases; bases outside gene matches: 3. CDR3 DNA: TGTGCCAGCGGACAGGGGGCTGGCGAGCAGTACTTC. It codes for CASGQGAGEQYF.

The chain is built from TRBV5-6 and TRBJ2-2, with D perhaps TRBD2 (7 bases). The germline V gene has CDR1 SGHDT and CDR2 YYEEEE. Trimming pared 6 bases from V and 4 bases from J, leaving 16 bases between. The CDR3 runs 15 residues. The CDR3 region has the DNA TGTGCCAGCACCCTGGGGGGGCGCGGCACCGGGGAGCTGTTTTTT. It encodes CASTLGGRGTGELFF. Using reference TRBV5-6 and TRBJ2-2 for the parts outside the CDR3, the full variable domain is DAGVTQSPTHLIKTRGQQVTLRCSPKSGHDTVSWYQQALGQGPQFIFQYYEEEERQRGNFPDRFSGHQFPNYSSELNVNALLLGDSALYLCASTLGGRGTGELFFGEGSRLTVL.

The chain combines TRBV7-8 with TRBJ2-7, with TRBD2 matching over 8 bases. V lost 8 bases, J lost 5 bases, and 11 bases stayed unmatched. Per the germline V gene, CDR1 is SGHVS and CDR2 is FQNEAQ. The CDR3 is 14 amino acids. The CDR3 DNA is TGTGCCAGCTGCTCGACTAGCGCGGAAAACGAGCAGTACTTC. It codes for CASCSTSAENEQYF.

The chain is built from TRBV28 and TRBJ1-1, with TRBD1 matching over 7 bases. The CDR3 has 13 amino acids. Per germline, CDR1 MDHEN and CDR2 SYDVKM. V lost 5 bases, J lost 6 bases, and 6 bases stayed unmatched. This CDR3 reads CASSRYQGAEAFF. The CDR3 DNA reads as TGTGCCAGCAGTCGATATCAGGGGGCTGAAGCTTTCTTT.

This chain uses TRBV19 with TRBJ2-1; 7 nucleotides align to TRBD2. The trim removed 7 bases at V and 7 bases at J, leaving 16 bases unmatched. There are 16 residues in the CDR3. Germline values: CDR1 LNHDA, CDR2 SQIVND (reference sequence). The CDR3 DNA reads TGTGCCAGTAAGGCAGGGCCTAGCTGGGGGGGGAATGAGCAGTTCTTC. Its translation is CASKAGPSWGGNEQFF.

The rearrangement uses TRBV30 and TRBJ2-5; TRBD2 aligns across 7 bases. Looked up from germline, CDR1 is GTSNPN and CDR2 is SVGIG (reference sequence). CDR3 length: 15 amino acids. The ends lost 2 bases at V and 2 bases at J; junction bases unmatched: 8. CDR3 amino acids: CAWSFAGVGQETQYF. In nucleotides, the CDR3 is TGTGCCTGGAGTTTTGCGGGAGTAGGTCAAGAGACCCAGTACTTC.

The chain is built from TRBV7-3 and TRBJ2-3, with 11 bases fitting TRBD2. Germline V gives CDR1 SGHTA, CDR2 FQGTGA. Trimming at V came to 5 bases and at J to 5 bases, leaving 3 bases not matched to a gene. This CDR3 is 14 amino acids long. The CDR3 coding sequence is TGTGCCAGCAGCCCCGGACTAGCGGGAGATACGCAGTATTTT. Translated, it gives CASSPGLAGDTQYF. Full variable domain (rest looked up from reference TRBV7-3 and TRBJ2-3): GAGVSQTPSNKVTEKGKYVELRCDPISGHTALYWYRQSLGQGPEFLIYFQGTGAADDSGLPNDRFFAVRPEGSVSTLKIQRTERGDSAVYLCASSPGLAGDTQYFGPGTRLTVL.

V and J are TRBV2 and TRBJ1-3; 10 nucleotides agree with TRBD1. Unmatched junction bases numbered 5, after V lost 4 bases and J lost 8 bases. Germline CDR1 SNHLY, CDR2 FYNNEI. The CDR3 length is 14 residues. The CDR3: CASSGDRGDHTIYF. In DNA form, the CDR3 reads TGTGCCAGCAGTGGGGACAGGGGAGACCACACCATATATTTT. The variable domain in full, with the rest retrieved from reference TRBV2 and TRBJ1-3, is EPEVTQTPSHQVTQMGQEVILRCVPISNHLYFYWYRQILGQKVEFLVSFYNNEISEKSEIFDDQFSVERPDGSNFTLKIRSTKLEDSAMYFCASSGDRGDHTIYFGEGSWLTVV.

The V and J genes are TRBV6-6 and TRBJ2-5; a weak D match, TRBD2 (6 bases). Germline V lookup: CDR1 MNHNY, CDR2 SVGAGI (reference sequence). Deletions cut 3 bases from V and 2 bases from J, with 13 bases between. There are 15 residues in the CDR3. CDR3: CASSYQGGSQETQYF. CDR3 DNA sequence: TGTGCCAGCAGTTATCAGGGAGGATCACAAGAGACCCAGTACTTC.

This clone was found once. CDR3 sequence reads: CASSLDGQGREQYF. The DNA of the CDR3 is TGTGCCAGCAGCTTAGACGGACAGGGGAGAGAGCAGTACTTC. The J gene is TRBJ2-7, the V gene TRBV11-3; 9 bases are a match to TRBD1. This CDR3 comprises 14 residues. The V and J ends lost 0 bases and 7 bases, in that order; junction bases with no gene match: 4. Germline V lookup: CDR1 SGHNT, CDR2 YENEEA.

This clone was observed once. The genes are TRBV9 and TRBJ2-7; 7 nucleotides agree with TRBD1. After removal of 2 bases from V and 2 bases from J, the junction contained 4 bases not matched to a gene. This CDR3 has 14 residues. Germline values: CDR1 SGDLS, CDR2 YYNGEE. This chain's CDR3 is CASSVGQIAYEQYF. CDR3 DNA: TGTGCCAGCAGCGTGGGACAGATCGCCTACGAGCAGTACTTC.

V usage is TRBV29-1 and J usage is TRBJ1-2; TRBD1 matches at 10 bases. This CDR3 is 12 amino acids long. CDR1 SQVTM and CDR2 ANQGSEA come from the germline V gene. Unmatched junction bases numbered 6, after V lost 6 bases and J lost 8 bases. For the CDR3, the DNA is TGCAGCGTGGGGGACAGGGGCGGCGGCTACACCTTC. Translation gives CSVGDRGGGYTF.

The rearrangement joins TRBV7-2 to TRBJ2-3; D may be TRBD2 (6 bases). The CDR3 is 16 residues long. Germline CDR1 SGHTA, CDR2 FQGNSA. V shed 5 bases and J shed 8 bases, with 23 bases lying between them. The CDR3 bases are TGTGCCAGCAGCCCCTCGCGGATGCGGGAAAGGCGTACGCAGTATTTT. It translates to CASSPSRMRERRTQYF.

CDR3 sequence reads: CASSFAPGNTEAFF. In DNA form, the CDR3 reads TGTGCCAGCAGTTTCGCTCCAGGGAACACTGAAGCTTTCTTT. The chain carries TRBV6-5 and TRBJ1-1, with D unresolved. The germline V and J ends were trimmed by 4 bases and 1 base, with 10 bases remaining between them. The germline CDR1 and CDR2 sequences are MNHEY and SVGAGI. The length of the CDR3 is 14 residues.

The rearrangement links TRBV6-5 to TRBJ2-1; D remains ambiguous. This CDR3 comprises 14 residues. Germline CDR1 reads MNHEY; CDR2 reads SVGAGI. Trimming cost V 6 bases and J 1 base, with 10 bases left between them. The CDR3 nucleotides are TGTGCCAGCAGGAGGTCTCGGTCCTACAATGAGCAGTTCTTC. This codes for CASRRSRSYNEQFF.